Only one count was recorded for the clone carrying this TCR beta chain. This sample was included in a study of Ad26.COV2.S vaccination and SARS-CoV-2 variants. Study information: Each vaccinee took Ad26.COV2.S intramuscularly, once or twice 56 days apart.

Clones were sequenced by immunoSEQ multiplex PCR, and TCRdb holds only the in-frame ones, with some missing. The data hold over 400,000 clones, with around 92% observed a single time. This CDR3 is 15 amino acids long. The V gene lost 6 bases and the J gene lost 2 bases, with 16 bases spanning the gap. In germline, CDR1 is SNHLY, CDR2 FYNNEI. As for treatment: around 19 received Ad26.COV2.S at low or high dose, single or two shots; roughly five received placebo; per-sample allocation not given. Specimen acquisition occurred on day 63 following the initial vaccine or placebo injection. This TCR derives from a person aged 18-65 years who received the Ad26.COV2.S COVID-19 vaccine or a placebo. The chain is built from TRBV2 and TRBJ1-2; tentatively, D is TRBD1 (6 bases). This specimen was peripheral blood, taken in a trial of Ad26.COV2.S vaccine versus placebo. CDR3 nucleotides: TGTGCCAGCAGAGACCGACAGGCTCAGAACTATGGCTACACCTTC. Translation gives CASRDRQAQNYGYTF. The full variable domain, its missing parts supplied by reference TRBV2 and TRBJ1-2, is EPEVTQTPSHQVTQMGQEVILRCVPISNHLYFYWYRQILGQKVEFLVSFYNNEISEKSEIFDDQFSVERPDGSNFTLKIRSTKLEDSAMYFCASRDRQAQNYGYTFGSGTRLTVV.